A selection of T cell receptor beta chains follows, all from one sample in a study of T-cell reconstitution after alpha-beta-depleted transplantation in children. TCRdb re-analysed the PCR reads in MiXCR, keeping a single row per CDR3 protein. This repertoire shows 90,000 to 120,000 distinct CDR3 sequences, 5% to 7% found once; its top ten account for approximately 25%. The sample consisted of PBMCs, mostly from graft donor cells, taken 360 days after TCRalphabeta/CD19-depleted stem cell transplant. Receptors were obtained from a male patient aged 2-9 years who had a stem cell transplant for acute lymphoblastic leukemia, so the T cells may come from the graft donor. The CDR3 runs from the conserved cysteine through the conserved F or W. Each record gives: V gene, J gene, CDR3 protein.

TRBV27,TRBJ2-2,CASRRLADTGELFF
TRBV11-2,TRBJ2-5,CASSLGRGETQYF
TRBV5-1,TRBJ2-3,CASSLGGRGTDTQYF
TRBV27,TRBJ1-2,CASRREANYGYTF
TRBV5-6,TRBJ2-7,CASSWSGSYEQYF
TRBV11-2,TRBJ2-5,CASSLVLARQETQYF
TRBV27,TRBJ1-1,CASSFGLKAFF
TRBV7-9,TRBJ2-5,CASSLGARETQYF
TRBV7-9,TRBJ2-1,CASSTPTGNNEQFF
TRBV15,TRBJ2-3,CATSRSNALPDTQYF
TRBV4-3,TRBJ2-7,CASSQAWGPGGGPSYEQYF
TRBV30,TRBJ2-5,CAWSEGYEETQYF
TRBV5-1,TRBJ2-1,CASSLASGGGPGNEQFF
TRBV5-1,TRBJ2-7,CASRLRDHEQYF
TRBV7-2,TRBJ2-6,CASSSKSFGANVLTF
TRBV12-5,TRBJ2-3,CASVSPGQDTQYF
TRBV27,TRBJ2-3,CASSLGLGDTDTQYF
TRBV24-1,TRBJ2-7,CATSEVGAYEQYF
TRBV9,TRBJ2-5,CATARDGGETQYF
TRBV27,TRBJ2-3,CASSSDRLAGARTDTQYF
TRBV4-3,TRBJ2-7,CASSLKTPGAYEQYF
TRBV12-3/TRBV12-4,TRBJ2-5,CASSRGQGGVKTQYF
TRBV7-8,TRBJ2-3,CASSYSSGGRTDTQYF
TRBV10-3,TRBJ2-7,CATLGGSGSSYEQYF
TRBV15,TRBJ2-7,CATSRAGGLDEQYF
TRBV12-3/TRBV12-4,TRBJ1-2,CASSQGAGGYTF
TRBV21-1,TRBJ2-1,CASGEGENEQFF
TRBV5-6,TRBJ2-3,CASSLDWPRDTDTQYF
TRBV6-5,TRBJ2-2,CASSYSISPTGELFF
TRBV28,TRBJ2-1,CASSGTGNFVNEQFF
TRBV10-3,TRBJ2-1,CAIPKHAGGPGNEQFF
TRBV12-3/TRBV12-4,TRBJ2-2,CASTEHPNTGELFF
TRBV29-1,TRBJ1-1,CSGGQGDTEAFF
TRBV7-4,TRBJ1-5,CASRAGGYNQPQHF
TRBV24-1,TRBJ2-2,CATSDLSGTGELFF
TRBV18,TRBJ2-5,CASSPSLGSPLQETQYF
TRBV20-1,TRBJ2-3,CSASRGAVYTDTQYF
TRBV7-6,TRBJ2-7,CASSWRFSYEQYF
TRBV7-6,TRBJ2-2,CASSLNTGELFF
TRBV29-1,TRBJ2-7,CSVEILRTGVSYEQYF
TRBV7-9,TRBJ2-7,CASSLPGASYEQYF
TRBV29-1,TRBJ2-5,CSVLGGPYQETQYF
TRBV13,TRBJ2-3,CASSLELALDTQYF
TRBV9,TRBJ2-7,CASSPDRGFGEQYF
TRBV9,TRBJ1-1,CASSSGGSTEAFF
TRBV7-2,TRBJ2-5,CASSRYRAGQETQYF
TRBV5-1,TRBJ1-2,CASSIGTMPHGYTF
TRBV11-2,TRBJ2-7,CASTPGGPVHEQYF
TRBV29-1,TRBJ1-2,CSVEGYLDPGYTF
TRBV29-1,TRBJ2-3,CSVLSTDTQYF
TRBV12-3/TRBV12-4,TRBJ2-5,CASSLEGRPRETQYF
TRBV6-5,TRBJ2-3,CASSYRELWTQYF
TRBV9,TRBJ2-7,CASSVADRTYEQYF
TRBV25-1,TRBJ1-1,CASSSGEITEAFF
TRBV10-3,TRBJ1-1,CAIREGNTEAFF
TRBV15,TRBJ2-7,CATSLTRQGHEQYF
TRBV29-1,TRBJ2-1,CSADLIQRSYNEQFF